Listed below are T cell receptor beta chains from one sample, sequenced in a study of blood T cells in healthy people across ages. TCRdb reprocessed the 5' RACE reads with MiXCR, giving one entry per CDR3 protein. This table holds under 850,000 distinct CDR3 sequences, around 34% found once. The sample consisted of blood. These receptors were taken from a man aged 18 to 30 in good health. Both conserved end residues are part of each CDR3. Each record gives: D gene, clone size, V gene, J gene, CDR3 protein, CDR3 DNA. The D gene is left open where the match is weak. Size is stated for part of the rows, as once, few or many counts, or as a class when the clone is expanded.

>.|.|TRBV5-1|TRBJ2-7
CASSLAFGAPISYEQYF
TGCGCCAGCAGCTTGGCCTTTGGGGCGCCAATCTCCTACGAGCAGTACTTC
>TRBD1|.|TRBV13|TRBJ2-7
CASSFLYGTATYEQYF
TGTGCCAGCAGCTTTCTTTATGGGACAGCTACCTACGAGCAGTACTTC
>TRBD2|.|TRBV5-1|TRBJ2-2
CASSIGTKNTGELFF
TGCGCCAGCAGCATCGGGACTAAGAACACCGGGGAGCTGTTTTTT
>.|.|TRBV20-1|TRBJ1-3
CSALRTADTIYF
TGCAGTGCTTTGCGGACAGCGGACACCATATATTTT
>.|.|TRBV6-1|TRBJ1-1
CASTHGGMDTEAFF
TGTGCCAGCACCCATGGGGGTATGGACACTGAAGCTTTCTTT
>TRBD1|.|TRBV2|TRBJ1-5
CASTEDRVYNQPQHF
TGTGCCAGCACCGAAGACAGGGTATACAATCAGCCCCAGCATTTT
>.|once|TRBV12-3/TRBV12-4|TRBJ1-3
CASSFGDFSSGNTIYF
TGTGCCAGCAGTTTCGGGGATTTTTCGTCTGGAAACACCATATATTTT
>.|.|TRBV9|TRBJ2-1
CASSLTGTTIGNEQFF
TGTGCCAGCAGCCTAACCGGGACAACGATTGGCAATGAGCAGTTCTTC
>.|.|TRBV2|TRBJ2-7
CARGGQSSYEQYF
TGTGCCAGGGGCGGACAGAGCTCCTACGAGCAGTACTTC
>.|.|TRBV6-5|TRBJ2-2
CASNTIDPTNTGELFF
TGTGCCAGCAACACTATAGACCCGACGAACACCGGGGAGCTGTTTTTT
>.|once|TRBV12-3/TRBV12-4|TRBJ1-5
CASSLWGAMSNQPQHF
TGTGCCAGCAGTTTATGGGGGGCGATGAGCAATCAGCCCCAGCATTTT
>TRBD1|few|TRBV3-1|TRBJ1-1
CASRQGQAGGAFF
TGTGCCAGCAGACAGGGACAGGCAGGAGGGGCTTTCTTT
>TRBD1|few|TRBV6-5|TRBJ1-2
CASSFPHLTGGYGYTF
TGTGCCAGCAGTTTTCCTCACCTGACAGGGGGCTATGGCTACACCTTC
>TRBD1|few|TRBV7-9|TRBJ2-2
CASSRGQGDTGELFF
TGTGCCAGCAGCCGGGGACAGGGTGACACCGGGGAGCTGTTTTTT
>TRBD2|.|TRBV20-1|TRBJ2-7
CSARQTSVDYEQYF
TGCAGTGCTAGACAGACTAGCGTGGACTACGAGCAGTACTTC
>TRBD1|once|TRBV4-2|TRBJ2-7
CASSQDVGAGGLSSYNEQYF
TGTGCCAGCAGCCAAGACGTTGGGGCAGGGGGTTTAAGCTCCTACAATGAGCAGTACTTC
>.|few|TRBV7-3|TRBJ1-1
CASSLMQGNEAFF
TGTGCCAGCAGCTTAATGCAGGGGAATGAAGCTTTCTTT
>.|few|TRBV20-1|TRBJ1-2
CSVGAGVGYTF
TGCAGTGTCGGGGCAGGGGTAGGCTACACCTTC
>.|.|TRBV30|TRBJ2-7
CAWGRGPSSYNEQYF
TGTGCCTGGGGGAGGGGGCCCAGCTCCTACAATGAGCAGTACTTC
>.|.|TRBV9|TRBJ1-3
CASSVAATASSGNTIYF
TGTGCCAGCAGCGTAGCAGCGACAGCGTCCTCTGGAAACACCATATATTTT
>.|.|TRBV13|TRBJ2-1
CASSWAEGAGPNEQFF
TGTGCCAGCAGCTGGGCGGAGGGGGCTGGGCCAAATGAGCAGTTCTTC
>.|few|TRBV15|TRBJ2-7
CATGKTPSYEQYF
TGTGCCACCGGTAAGACACCCTCCTACGAGCAGTACTTC
>.|many|TRBV7-2|TRBJ1-2
CASSLEVGGYTF
TGTGCCAGCAGCTTAGAAGTAGGTGGCTACACCTTC
>TRBD2|few|TRBV20-1|TRBJ2-5
CSARGDYEETQYF
TGCAGTGCCCGGGGGGACTATGAAGAGACCCAGTACTTC
>TRBD2|.|TRBV7-6|TRBJ2-2
CASSGQTSPGELFF
TGTGCCAGCAGCGGTCAGACTAGCCCCGGGGAGCTGTTTTTT
>.|.|TRBV7-2|TRBJ1-3
CASSLVEFSGNTIYF
TGTGCCAGCAGCTTAGTAGAGTTCTCTGGAAACACCATATATTTT
>TRBD2|many|TRBV20-1|TRBJ2-1
CSASPPGLAFDEQFF
TGCAGTGCTAGCCCCCCGGGACTAGCCTTCGATGAGCAGTTCTTC
>TRBD2|many|TRBV10-3|TRBJ2-3
CAISERGGTDTQYF
TGTGCCATCAGTGAGCGGGGGGGCACAGATACGCAGTATTTT
>.|.|TRBV14|TRBJ1-3
CASSQFAGSSGNTIYF
TGCGCCAGCAGCCAATTCGCCGGGAGCTCTGGAAACACCATATATTTT
>.|.|TRBV15|TRBJ1-5
CATSRDNQPQHF
TGTGCCACCAGCAGAGATAATCAGCCCCAGCATTTT
>TRBD1|.|TRBV5-1|TRBJ2-3
CASSSTGADTQYF
TGCGCCAGCAGCTCCACAGGGGCAGATACGCAGTATTTT
>.|few|TRBV12-3/TRBV12-4|TRBJ1-2
CASNPLGGRDGYTF
TGTGCCAGCAACCCCCTTGGGGGGAGGGATGGCTACACCTTC
>TRBD1|.|TRBV5-1|TRBJ1-1
CASSLTGGATEAFF
TGCGCCAGCAGTTTGACAGGGGGCGCGACTGAAGCTTTCTTT
>TRBD1|many|TRBV20-1|TRBJ2-3
CSASLPGGEVTADTQYF
TGCAGTGCTAGTTTGCCAGGGGGCGAGGTTACGGCAGATACGCAGTATTTT
>.|few|TRBV5-1|TRBJ2-5
CASSLGRRDEQYF
TGCGCCAGCAGCTTGGGGCGCCGCGATGAGCAGTACTTC
>.|many|TRBV12-3/TRBV12-4|TRBJ1-5
CASSPGSNQPQHF
TGTGCCAGCAGTCCCGGTAGCAATCAGCCCCAGCATTTT
>TRBD2|few|TRBV10-3|TRBJ2-1
CAISNGGTLSYNEQFF
TGTGCCATCAGCAACGGGGGGACCCTCTCCTACAATGAGCAGTTCTTC
>.|.|TRBV24-1|TRBJ2-5
CATSPGHSSQETQYF
TGTGCCACCAGCCCGGGCCACTCCTCTCAAGAGACCCAGTACTTC
>.|.|TRBV12-3/TRBV12-4|TRBJ2-7
CASRPTSYEQYF
TGTGCCAGCAGGCCGACCTCCTACGAGCAGTACTTC
>TRBD2|.|TRBV7-6|TRBJ2-7
CASSAGVNAYEQYF
TGTGCCAGCAGCGCGGGGGTTAATGCCTACGAGCAGTACTTC
>.|.|TRBV14|TRBJ2-7
CASSSTHGDPQYF
TGTGCCAGCAGCTCTACACACGGGGACCCGCAGTACTTC